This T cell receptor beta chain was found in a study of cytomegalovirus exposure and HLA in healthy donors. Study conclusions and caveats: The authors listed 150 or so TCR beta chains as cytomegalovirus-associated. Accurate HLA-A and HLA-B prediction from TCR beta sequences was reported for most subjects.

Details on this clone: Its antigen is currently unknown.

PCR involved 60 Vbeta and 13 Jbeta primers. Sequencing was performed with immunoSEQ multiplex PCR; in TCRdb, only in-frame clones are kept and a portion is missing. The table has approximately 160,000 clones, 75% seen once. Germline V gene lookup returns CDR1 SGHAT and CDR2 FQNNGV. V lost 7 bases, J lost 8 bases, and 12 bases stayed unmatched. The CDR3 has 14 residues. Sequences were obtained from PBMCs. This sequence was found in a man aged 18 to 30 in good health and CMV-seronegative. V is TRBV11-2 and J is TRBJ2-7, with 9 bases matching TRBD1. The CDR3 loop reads CASTLDRGNLQQYF. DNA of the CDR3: TGTGCCAGCACCCTTGACAGGGGGAATTTGCAGCAGTACTTC. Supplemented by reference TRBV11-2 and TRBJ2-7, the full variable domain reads EAGVAQSPRYKIIEKRQSVAFWCNPISGHATLYWYQQILGQGPKLLIQFQNNGVVDDSQLPKDRFSAERLKGVDSTLKIQPAKLEDSAVYLCASTLDRGNLQQYFGPGTRLTVT.